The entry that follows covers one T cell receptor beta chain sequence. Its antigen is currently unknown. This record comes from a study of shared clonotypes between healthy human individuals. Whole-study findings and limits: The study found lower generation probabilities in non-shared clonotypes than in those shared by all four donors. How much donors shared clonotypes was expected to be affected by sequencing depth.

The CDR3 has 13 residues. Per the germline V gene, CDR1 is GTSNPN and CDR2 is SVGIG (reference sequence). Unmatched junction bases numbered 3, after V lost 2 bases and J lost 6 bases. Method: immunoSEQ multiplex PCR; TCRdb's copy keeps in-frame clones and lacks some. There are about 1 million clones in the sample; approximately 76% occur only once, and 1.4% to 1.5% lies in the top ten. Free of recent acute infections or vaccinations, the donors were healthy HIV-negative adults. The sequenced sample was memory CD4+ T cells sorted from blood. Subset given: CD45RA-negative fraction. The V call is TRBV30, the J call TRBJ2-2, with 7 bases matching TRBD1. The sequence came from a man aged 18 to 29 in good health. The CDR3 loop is CAWSTTGAGELFF. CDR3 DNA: TGTGCCTGGAGTACTACAGGGGCCGGGGAGCTGTTTTTT.